This TCR beta chain was identified in a study of shared clonotypes between healthy human individuals. Terminally differentiated effector memory CD45RA+ cells were excluded from the naive CD8 cells, which were CD45RO-negative and positively selected for CCR7. Per the study methods: Owing to the provision of junction-only sequences devoid of quality scores by immunoSEQ, filtering differed. Some clones are missing from TCRdb's copy, which holds only in-frame ones; the method was immunoSEQ multiplex PCR. For V, J and clone size, that table is used; D and trimming come from the DNA. The repertoire holds about 580,000 clones, with roughly 98% as singletons. V lost 4 bases, J lost 5 bases, and 17 bases lay in between. Looked up from germline, CDR1 is MNHNY and CDR2 is SVGAGI (reference sequence). This CDR3 contains 15 residues.

The sequence came from a man younger than 40 in good health. V is TRBV6-6 and J is TRBJ1-1; possible D gene TRBD1, 5 bases. The sample taken for sequencing was naive CD8+ T cells sorted from blood. In nucleotides, the CDR3 is TGTGCCAGCAGTTTTATAGAGGGGAGTGGTACTGAAGCTTTCTTT. It specifies CASSFIEGSGTEAFF.